Listed here are 23 T cell receptor beta chains from one sample, sequenced in a study of blood T cell repertoires in COVID-19. The protocol was immunoSEQ multiplex PCR, while the TCRdb copy is restricted to in-frame clones and leaves out a portion. The sample holds 75,000 to 100,000 clones; 70% to 90% are singletons and the top ten take roughly 20%. Material for sequencing was peripheral blood. The source of these receptors is a woman at least 80 years old with acute or convalescent COVID-19.

This chain uses TRBV11-2 with TRBJ1-2; D may be TRBD1 (6 bases). Trimming shortened V by 5 bases and J by 4 bases, and 11 bases separated the two germline ends. Germline CDR1 SGHAT, CDR2 FQNNGV. The length of the CDR3 is 13 residues. The CDR3 sequence: CASSPRGTYGYTF. For the CDR3, the DNA is TGTGCCAGCAGCCCCAGGGGAACCTATGGCTACACCTTC.

In this sample, this clone turned up a few times. This sequence joins TRBV4-1 and TRBJ2-1, with unresolved D. The CDR3 is 18 residues long. Deletions cut 2 bases from V and 9 bases from J, with 26 bases between. Germline V CDR1 and CDR2: MGHRA, YSYEKL. The CDR3 loop is CASSQFPLQAIPTGEQFF. CDR3 DNA sequence: TGCGCCAGCAGCCAATTTCCCTTACAAGCAATCCCAACGGGTGAGCAGTTCTTC.

This clone was found once. This chain links TRBV6-5 with TRBJ2-2, with D possibly TRBD2 on 6 matching bases. In germline, CDR1 is MNHEY, CDR2 SVGAGI. The V end lost 6 bases, the J end lost 6 bases, and 11 bases lay between the germline ends. The CDR3 runs to 13 residues. This chain's CDR3 is CASRRGSAGELFF. Written as DNA, the CDR3 is TGTGCCAGCAGACGGGGGTCCGCCGGGGAGCTGTTTTTT.

The chain couples TRBV6-5 to TRBJ1-2, with 10 nucleotides matching TRBD1. Germline CDR1 MNHEY, CDR2 SVGAGI. The CDR3 runs to 15 residues. Trimming cost V 6 bases and J 4 bases; bases outside gene matches: 8. The CDR3 nucleotides read TGTGCCAGCAGGCCCCCTGGGACAGGGGCCTATGGCTACACCTTC. Protein: CASRPPGTGAYGYTF.

This clone was picked up a small number of times. The rearrangement uses TRBV6-5 and TRBJ1-1; D might be TRBD1 (6 bases). The CDR3 has 13 residues. V gave up 6 bases and J gave up 8 bases, with 16 bases separating them. The germline V gene has CDR1 MNHEY and CDR2 SVGAGI. CDR3 sequence (DNA): TGTGCCAGCAGACCACCGACAGGACCCGAAGCTTTCTTT. Residues: CASRPPTGPEAFF.

This clone was counted only a few times. The chain has TRBV4-1 and TRBJ1-3; D ambiguous. CDR1 is MGHRA, CDR2 YSYEKL, per germline. The V and J ends lost 3 bases and 7 bases respectively, with 7 bases between them. The CDR3 length is 12 residues. The CDR3 DNA reads TGCGCCAGCAGCCATTCCCGGAACACCATATATTTT. Its protein product is CASSHSRNTIYF.

The CDR3 sequence is CASSSPDRFTEAFF. The CDR3 DNA is TGTGCCAGCAGCTCCCCGGACAGATTCACTGAAGCTTTCTTT. The V and J genes are TRBV13 and TRBJ1-1; TRBD1 is a possible D gene (6 bases). V lost 4 bases and J lost 4, with 13 bases in between. CDR3 length: 14 residues. The germline V gene encodes CDR1 PRHDT and CDR2 FYEKMQ (reference sequence).

V is TRBV5-8 and J is TRBJ1-4, with TRBD1 matching over 11 bases. Per the germline V gene, CDR1 is SGHTS and CDR2 is YDEGEE. This CDR3 has 15 residues. V lost 6 bases to trimming and J lost 6 bases; unmatched junction nucleotides: 7. The DNA of the CDR3 is TGTGCCAGCACCTTTGCGGGACAGGGGGATGAAAAACTGTTTTTT. It translates to CASTFAGQGDEKLFF.

In DNA form, the CDR3 reads TGTGCCAGCGGAGCGGGGGATATCCAAGAGACCCAGTACTTC. Protein sequence: CASGAGDIQETQYF. V gene TRBV2 combines with J gene TRBJ2-5; 8 bases align to TRBD2. V was clipped by 8 bases and J by 1 base; unmatched bases: 6. The CDR3 runs to 14 residues. Germline V gene sequence: CDR1 SNHLY, CDR2 FYNNEI.

This rearrangement joins TRBV4-1 to TRBJ2-7; 8 bases fit TRBD2. Germline loops: CDR1 MGHRA, CDR2 YSYEKL. CDR3 size: 15 residues. The V gene end was trimmed by 4 bases and the J gene end by 3 bases; junction bases not matched to a gene: 8. The CDR3 spells CASSRELAAVYEQYF. CDR3 DNA: TGCGCCAGCAGCCGAGAACTAGCGGCCGTCTACGAGCAGTACTTC.

The J gene is TRBJ1-5, the V gene TRBV5-5, with 9 positions matching TRBD1. The CDR3 runs 13 residues. Germline CDR1 reads SGHKS; CDR2 reads YYEKEE (reference sequence). Unmatched junction bases numbered 1, after V lost 4 bases and J lost 5 bases. CDR3 sequence: CASSRTGDQPQHF. DNA of the CDR3: TGTGCCAGCAGCAGGACAGGGGATCAGCCCCAGCATTTT.

The chain uses TRBV27 and TRBJ2-3, with TRBD1 identical over 12 bases. V gave up 4 bases and J gave up 4 bases; unmatched junction bases: 6. CDR3 length: 16 amino acids. Germline assignment: CDR1 MNHEY and CDR2 SMNVEV (reference sequence). The CDR3 reads CASSYRDRGPADTQYF. CDR3 DNA: TGTGCCAGCAGTTACCGGGACAGGGGGCCGGCAGATACGCAGTATTTT.

This chain connects TRBV2 to TRBJ1-6; weak D call: TRBD1 (5 bases). This CDR3 is 15 amino acids long. Per the germline V gene, CDR1 is SNHLY and CDR2 is FYNNEI. V was shortened by 1 base and J by 10 bases, with 14 bases between the two germline ends. Here the CDR3 reads CASSEESGNRSPLHF. The CDR3 DNA sequence: TGTGCCAGCAGTGAAGAGTCAGGGAATCGGTCACCCCTCCACTTT.

The J gene is TRBJ2-1, the V gene TRBV25-1; 10 nucleotides line up with TRBD2. The CDR3 contains 13 residues. Germline V gene data show CDR1 as MGHDK and CDR2 as SYGVNS. Trimming removed 6 bases from V and 6 bases from J; junction bases left unmatched: 2. As DNA, the CDR3 is TGTGCCAGCAGACTAGCGGGATTCAATGAGCAGTTCTTC. Its protein product is CASRLAGFNEQFF. The entire variable domain, with the rest obtained from reference TRBV25-1 and TRBJ2-1, is as follows: EADIYQTPRYLVIGTGKKITLECSQTMGHDKMYWYQQDPGMELHLIHYSYGVNSTEKGDLSSESTVSRIRTEHFPLTLESARPSHTSQYLCASRLAGFNEQFFGPGTRLTVL.

The genes are TRBV5-4 and TRBJ2-1, with TRBD1 matching 8 bases. This CDR3 spans 15 amino acids. The germline gives CDR1 SGHNT, CDR2 YYREEE (reference sequence). Unmatched junction bases numbered 5, after V lost 4 bases and J lost 2 bases. The CDR3 sequence is CASSPTDRAYNEQFF. CDR3 coding DNA: TGTGCCAGCAGCCCTACGGACAGGGCCTACAATGAGCAGTTCTTC.

The J gene is TRBJ1-5, the V gene TRBV6-2 or TRBV6-3; 9 bases are shared with TRBD1. V dropped 6 bases and J dropped 3; count of bases not matched to a gene: 6. This CDR3 spans 15 amino acids. The germline CDR1 and CDR2 sequences are MNHEY and SVGEGT. The DNA of the CDR3 is TGTGCCAGCAGCCGGGGACAGGGCATCAATCAGCCCCAGCATTTT. It encodes CASSRGQGINQPQHF.

This clone has just one count. The chain joins TRBV19 to TRBJ2-7, with 7 bases that match TRBD2. Germline CDR1 is LNHDA and CDR2 is SQIVND (reference sequence). The V gene end was trimmed by 11 bases and the J gene end by 6 bases; junction bases not matched to a gene: 10. The CDR3 consists of 12 residues. DNA of the CDR3: TGTGCCGGGGGGGGTCCGATCTCCGAGCAGTACTTC. It encodes CAGGGPISEQYF.

This sequence joins TRBV5-1 and TRBJ1-6; 7 bases agree with TRBD1. Trimming at V came to 0 bases and at J to 7 bases, leaving 4 bases not matched to a gene. Germline V gene data show CDR1 as SGHRS and CDR2 as YFSETQ. The length of the CDR3 is 15 residues. The CDR3 DNA reads as TGCGCCAGCAGCTTGGTTGGGACAGCAAATTCACCCCTCCACTTT. The encoded protein is CASSLVGTANSPLHF.

In DNA, the CDR3 is TGCGCCAGCAGCGTACGGGGGGGCGGTGAGCAGTTCTTC. Protein sequence: CASSVRGGGEQFF. The chain carries TRBV5-1 and TRBJ2-1; TRBD2 agrees at 8 bases. This CDR3 has 13 amino acids. Germline V gives CDR1 SGHRS, CDR2 YFSETQ. The trim removed 4 bases at V and 9 bases at J, leaving 6 bases unmatched.

The chain carries TRBV5-1 and TRBJ2-7; 9 bases fit TRBD1. The V and J ends lost 2 bases and 4 bases, in that order; junction bases with no gene match: 10. The germline V gene has CDR1 SGHRS and CDR2 YFSETQ. This CDR3 comprises 16 residues. The CDR3 here is CASSFGQGRAQYEQYF. DNA of the CDR3: TGCGCCAGCAGCTTCGGACAGGGGAGAGCTCAGTACGAGCAGTACTTC.

The V call is TRBV7-2, the J call TRBJ1-3, with 11 bases aligning to TRBD1. Germline values: CDR1 SGHTA, CDR2 FQGNSA. This CDR3 is 17 amino acids long. V was clipped by 5 bases and J by 0 bases; unmatched bases: 6. CDR3 sequence: CASSKRTGGVSGNTIYF. CDR3 DNA: TGTGCCAGCAGCAAAAGGACAGGGGGCGTCTCTGGAAACACCATATATTTT. The full variable domain, completed using reference TRBV7-2 and TRBJ1-3, is GAGVSQSPSNKVTEKGKDVELRCDPISGHTALYWYRQSLGQGLEFLIYFQGNSAPDKSGLPSDRFSAERTGGSVSTLTIQRTQQEDSAVYLCASSKRTGGVSGNTIYFGEGSWLTVV.

The chain has TRBV9 and TRBJ2-1; 11 positions match TRBD1. The V and J ends lost 0 bases and 7 bases, in that order; junction bases with no gene match: 3. This CDR3 is built from 15 residues. Germline lookup yields CDR1 SGDLS and CDR2 YYNGEE. The CDR3 DNA follows: TGTGCCAGCAGCGTAGGGGACAGGGGGAGGAATGAGCAGTTCTTC. Its translation is CASSVGDRGRNEQFF.

This chain links TRBV24-1 with TRBJ2-5, with 7 bases that match TRBD1. Germline loops: CDR1 KGHDR, CDR2 SFDVKD. The J segment lost 4 bases and the V segment lost 4 bases, leaving 8 bases of the junction unmatched. The CDR3 has 15 amino acids. CDR3 DNA: TGTGCCACCAGTGACCCTGGGACAGCTCTAGAGACCCAGTACTTC. Translating it yields CATSDPGTALETQYF.